This TCR beta chain was captured by sequencing in a study of blood T cell repertoires in COVID-19. Background on the study: Sources were T cells, B-cell-depleted T cells, or PBMCs; the material itself was cDNA or gDNA.

Germline CDR1 and CDR2: MGHRA and YSYEKL. V was shortened by 4 bases and J by 0 bases, with 8 bases between the two germline ends. This CDR3 region has 14 residues. In the original analysis: Counts of nucleated cells, estimated from reference gene primer amplification, were obtained. Profiling relied on immunoSEQ multiplex PCR, and the TCRdb table lists in-frame clones only, not all of them. The V and J calls and clone size are taken from that table; D and trimming were inferred from the DNA. The sample has fewer than 90,000 clones; 86% are singletons. The V and J genes are TRBV4-1 and TRBJ2-3; a weak D match, TRBD1 (5 bases). The receptor comes from a man between 65 and 80 years old with active COVID-19. Sequenced: peripheral blood. CDR3 nucleotides: TGCGCCAGCAGCCGCGACAGTAGCACAGATACGCAGTATTTT. Its protein is CASSRDSSTDTQYF.